This T cell receptor beta chain was sequenced in a study of cytomegalovirus exposure and HLA in healthy donors. The PCR contained 60 Vbeta and 13 Jbeta primers. Sequenced by immunoSEQ multiplex PCR; TCRdb stores in-frame clones only, minus some. The sample consists of about 59,000 clones, less than 85% of them appearing once. Sequenced input: PBMCs. The TCR sequence derives from a man aged 30 to 45 in good health and CMV-seropositive.

This CDR3 is CASSLRGASNQPQHF. Written as DNA, the CDR3 is TGTGCCAGCAGCTTGCGGGGGGCGAGCAATCAGCCCCAGCATTTT. The chain carries TRBV5-8 and TRBJ1-5; D perhaps matches TRBD1 (6 bases). From germline, CDR1 is SGHTS and CDR2 YDEGEE. The CDR3 is 15 residues long. V was clipped by 1 base and J by 1 base, with 9 bases between them.